This T cell receptor beta chain was sequenced for a study of OX40 agonist ivuxolimab in advanced cancers. Study information: Approximately 40% of patients had received prior checkpoint inhibitor therapy. Study findings and constraints: Clonal expansion was seen in CD4+ and CD8+ blood T cells by week 6 at 0.1 to 3.0 mg/kg. Partial responders receiving 0.1-3.0 mg/kg showed among the lowest clonal expansion.

TCRdb's table, derived via immunoSEQ multiplex PCR, lists solely in-frame clones and lacks some. The sample shows roughly 25,000 clones, roughly 82% of them seen only once. About this clone: Antigen unknown.

The CDR3 contains 15 residues. Germline CDR1 reads MRHNA; CDR2 reads SNTAGT. The V gene end was trimmed by 0 bases and the J gene end by 5 bases; junction bases not matched to a gene: 1. The sample in question was CD4+ or CD8+ T cells sorted from blood, obtained in a trial of the OX40 agonist ivuxolimab. The V gene is TRBV6-4, the J gene TRBJ2-7, with 13 positions matching TRBD2. This clonotype originated in an adult with an advanced solid tumor such as melanoma, head and neck, liver or kidney cancer. The CDR3 bases are TGTGCCAGCAGTGACTCGACTAGCGGGGGGAACGAGCAGTACTTC. This translates into CASSDSTSGGNEQYF.